These 25 T cell receptor beta chains originate from one sample sequenced in a study of blood T cell repertoires in COVID-19. Clones were sequenced by immunoSEQ multiplex PCR, and TCRdb holds only the in-frame ones, with some missing. Here the sample spans around 270,000 clones, approximately 83% being singletons. The sample taken for sequencing was peripheral blood. Every receptor here comes from a person aged 65-85 years with COVID-19, enrolled during active disease.

This chain joins TRBV4-3 and TRBJ2-7; D unclear. The CDR3 covers 13 residues. In germline, CDR1 is LGHNA, CDR2 YSLEER. Trimming left V 0 bases short and J 2 bases short, with 5 bases between. The CDR3 region is CASSQDTAYEQYF. The CDR3 DNA is TGCGCCAGCAGCCAAGATACGGCCTACGAGCAGTACTTC.

The chain couples TRBV19 to TRBJ1-1, with TRBD1 matching 7 bases. The V gene's germline CDR1 is LNHDA and CDR2 SQIVND (reference sequence). CDR3 length: 14 residues. Trimming took 5 bases from V and 1 from J; bases not matched to a gene: 4. CDR3 DNA: TGTGCCAGTAGTGTCGACAGGGAGAACACTGAAGCTTTCTTT. It is translated as CASSVDRENTEAFF.

V gene TRBV2 combines with J gene TRBJ1-5; D possibly corresponds to TRBD1 (5 bases). V was pared by 8 bases and J by 3 bases, with 11 bases between. Germline V gene data show CDR1 as SNHLY and CDR2 as FYNNEI. CDR3 length: 13 amino acids. The CDR3 sequence: CASGGGNNQPQHF. CDR3 nucleotide sequence: TGTGCCAGCGGGGGAGGGAACAATCAGCCCCAGCATTTT. The full variable domain, rest sourced from reference TRBV2 and TRBJ1-5, is EPEVTQTPSHQVTQMGQEVILRCVPISNHLYFYWYRQILGQKVEFLVSFYNNEISEKSEIFDDQFSVERPDGSNFTLKIRSTKLEDSAMYFCASGGGNNQPQHFGDGTRLSIL.

The chain combines TRBV7-7 with TRBJ1-4, with 7 bases that match TRBD1. The CDR3 has 17 residues. CDR1 and CDR2 from the germline V gene are SSHAT and FNYEAQ (reference sequence). V was pared by 7 bases and J by 0 bases, with 11 bases of the junction left unmatched. DNA of the CDR3: TGTGCCAGCACCATGGATAGGGGGCTCTCAACTAATGAAAAACTGTTTTTT. Its translation: CASTMDRGLSTNEKLFF.

V and J are TRBV12-3 or TRBV12-4 and TRBJ2-1, with TRBD1 as a possible D gene (6 bases). This CDR3 comprises 12 residues. Deletions cut 6 bases from V and 8 bases from J, with 11 bases between. Written as DNA, the CDR3 is TGTGCCAGCAGCTTACAGGGATATGAGCAGTTCTTC. Amino acid sequence: CASSLQGYEQFF.

This chain uses TRBV4-3 with TRBJ2-3; the match to TRBD1 covers 9 bases. In germline, CDR1 is LGHNA, CDR2 YSLEER. After removal of 4 bases from V and 4 bases from J, the junction contained 21 bases not matched to a gene. The length of the CDR3 is 20 residues. The CDR3, as DNA: TGCGCCAGCAGCCCGTACCGGGCGACAGGGGGATTTGAGACTTCAGATACGCAGTATTTT. Its protein product is CASSPYRATGGFETSDTQYF.

The CDR3 protein is CASSAGGQNEQYF. The CDR3 DNA reads TGTGCCAGCAGTGCAGGGGGCCAGAACGAGCAGTACTTC. The chain recombines TRBV25-1 with TRBJ2-7; 8 bases map to TRBD1. V dropped 4 bases and J dropped 5; count of bases not matched to a gene: 4. Germline CDR1 and CDR2: MGHDK and SYGVNS. CDR3 length: 13 residues.

J is TRBJ1-6 and V is TRBV4-1; tentative D call: TRBD1 (5 bases). The ends were cut back, 1 base at V and 10 bases at J, with 8 bases in the middle. The germline CDR1 and CDR2 sequences are MGHRA and YSYEKL. The CDR3 has 13 residues. The CDR3 coding sequence is TGCGCCAGCAGCCAAGGACAGTACTCACCCCTCCACTTT. As protein: CASSQGQYSPLHF.

The chain is built from TRBV7-2 and TRBJ1-4; D perhaps matches TRBD1 (6 bases). CDR3 length: 13 amino acids. Deletions cut 6 bases from V and 7 bases from J, with 12 bases between. Germline-derived CDR1 and CDR2 are SGHTA and FQGNSA. This CDR3 reads CASRQTGGEKLFF. In nucleotides, the CDR3 is TGTGCCAGCAGACAGACAGGAGGTGAAAAACTGTTTTTT.

V usage is TRBV19 and J usage is TRBJ1-5; D may be TRBD1 (5 bases). CDR3 length: 14 residues. The germline CDR1 and CDR2 sequences are LNHDA and SQIVND (reference sequence). With 4 bases removed from V and 0 bases from J, the gap between germline ends came to 7 bases. Here the CDR3 DNA reads TGTGCCAGTAGTACAGGGAATAGCAATCAGCCCCAGCATTTT. Translated: CASSTGNSNQPQHF.

This clone was observed a few times. The CDR3, as DNA: TGTGCCAGCAGTTTCTCCAGACAGGGGAACTCCTACGAGCAGTACTTC. Its protein is CASSFSRQGNSYEQYF. The V and J genes are TRBV6-2 or TRBV6-3 and TRBJ2-7; 8 bases agree with TRBD1. This CDR3 spans 16 amino acids. V shed 4 bases, J shed 0 bases, and the junction held 8 bases outside the gene matches. The germline CDR1 and CDR2 sequences are MNHEY and SVGEGT.

This clone turned up a few times. The genes are TRBV10-1 and TRBJ2-7; 10 positions match TRBD2. V lost 10 bases, J lost 2 bases, and 14 bases stayed unmatched. CDR3 length equals 16 residues. CDR1 and CDR2 from the germline V gene are WNHNN and SYGVQD (reference sequence). CDR3 coding DNA: TGCGCCATCCATAGCGGGGGGTTTTGTTTCGCCTACGAGCAGTACTTC. Residues: CAIHSGGFCFAYEQYF.

This clone occurred once. V usage is TRBV6-6 and J usage is TRBJ1-6; weak D call: TRBD1 (5 bases). Trimming took 2 bases from V and 9 from J, leaving 14 bases between them. The CDR3 consists of 15 residues. Germline V gene data show CDR1 as MNHNY and CDR2 as SVGAGI (reference sequence). This CDR3 is CASSYDPRQGSPLHF. CDR3 DNA sequence: TGTGCCAGCAGTTACGACCCTAGGCAGGGTTCACCCCTCCACTTT.

The chain uses TRBV6-4 and TRBJ1-6, with TRBD1 matching over 8 bases. V shed 9 bases and J 7 bases; nucleotides not matched to a gene: 17. Germline values: CDR1 MRHNA, CDR2 SNTAGT. The CDR3 is made up of 17 amino acids. CDR3 nucleotides: TGTGCCAGAAAACGATCCATCAGGGGGCGCCGCAATTCACCCCTCCACTTT. It specifies CARKRSIRGRRNSPLHF.

The chain has TRBV7-2 and TRBJ1-3; D uncertain. In germline, CDR1 is SGHTA, CDR2 FQGNSA. The V end lost 3 bases, the J end lost 2 bases, and 11 bases lay between the germline ends. The CDR3 loop spans 15 amino acids. CDR3 in amino acids: CASSLGIFTGNTIYF. CDR3 DNA: TGTGCCAGCAGCTTGGGCATCTTTACTGGAAACACCATATATTTT.

The chain combines TRBV19 with TRBJ2-5; 8 bases line up with TRBD2. The CDR3 consists of 15 residues. Germline CDR1 LNHDA, CDR2 SQIVND (reference sequence). V lost 7 bases and J lost 3; bases outside the gene matches: 10. CDR3 in amino acids: CASTTPGLGKETQYF. The CDR3 DNA reads as TGTGCCAGTACAACCCCGGGACTAGGGAAAGAGACCCAGTACTTC. The full variable domain, rest sourced from reference TRBV19 and TRBJ2-5, is DGGITQSPKYLFRKEGQNVTLSCEQNLNHDAMYWYRQDPGQGLRLIYYSQIVNDFQKGDIAEGYSVSREKKESFPLTVTSAQKNPTAFYLCASTTPGLGKETQYFGPGTRLLVL.

This clone was seen a single time. V and J are TRBV24-1 and TRBJ2-5; maybe TRBD2 (5 bases). The V and J ends lost 7 bases and 3 bases respectively, with 14 bases between them. Germline CDR1 is KGHDR and CDR2 is SFDVKD. The CDR3 runs to 14 residues. CDR3 nucleotide sequence: TGTGCCACCAGCGGGCCGACTAACGAAGAGACCCAGTACTTC. It yields the protein CATSGPTNEETQYF.

The V and J genes are TRBV6-5 and TRBJ1-5; no clear D gene. Looked up from germline, CDR1 is MNHEY and CDR2 is SVGAGI. The germline V and J ends were trimmed by 7 bases and 0 bases, with 7 bases remaining between them. The CDR3 loop spans 13 amino acids. In nucleotides, the CDR3 is TGTGCCAGCAACACATATAGCAATCAGCCCCAGCATTTT. Protein product: CASNTYSNQPQHF.

The chain links TRBV9 to TRBJ1-3; D is uncertain. Germline lookup yields CDR1 SGDLS and CDR2 YYNGEE. The germline V and J ends were trimmed by 4 bases and 0 bases, with 8 bases remaining between them. The CDR3 covers 14 residues. The CDR3 sequence is CASSKDYSGNTIYF. For the CDR3, the DNA is TGTGCCAGCAGCAAGGACTACTCTGGAAACACCATATATTTT. The full variable domain, completed using reference TRBV9 and TRBJ1-3, is DSGVTQTPKHLITATGQRVTLRCSPRSGDLSVYWYQQSLDQGLQFLIQYYNGEERAKGNILERFSAQQFPDLHSELNLSSLELGDSALYFCASSKDYSGNTIYFGEGSWLTVV.

The rearrangement links TRBV14 to TRBJ2-2, with 8 bases matching TRBD1. The V segment lost 1 base and the J segment 5 bases; nucleotides outside the gene matches: 3. The CDR3 contains 15 residues. CDR1 and CDR2 (germline): SGHDN, FVKESK. CDR3 DNA: TGTGCCAGCAGCCAAGCGAACAGGGGGACCGGGGAGCTGTTTTTT. Its protein is CASSQANRGTGELFF. Based on the CDR3 plus reference TRBV14 and TRBJ2-2, the full variable domain is EAGVTQFPSHSVIEKGQTVTLRCDPISGHDNLYWYRRVMGKEIKFLLHFVKESKQDESGMPNNRFLAERTGGTYSTLKVQPAELEDSGVYFCASSQANRGTGELFFGEGSRLTVL.

The chain employs TRBV6-1 and TRBJ1-5, with TRBD1 matching over 7 bases. This CDR3 comprises 17 residues. Germline assignment: CDR1 MNHNS and CDR2 SASEGT. Trimming cost V 0 bases and J 2 bases; bases outside gene matches: 7. CDR3 nucleotides: TGTGCCAGCAGTGAAGCGCCAGGAGGACAGGGCAATCAGCCCCAGCATTTT. Protein sequence: CASSEAPGGQGNQPQHF.

This rearrangement joins TRBV19 to TRBJ2-1; 10 bases line up with TRBD1. CDR1 LNHDA and CDR2 SQIVND come from the germline V gene (reference sequence). V lost 8 bases to trimming and J lost 7 bases; unmatched junction nucleotides: 5. The CDR3 is 13 residues long. CDR3: CASRDRGMNEQFF. The CDR3 DNA follows: TGTGCCAGTCGGGACAGGGGCATGAATGAGCAGTTCTTC.

The CDR3 is CASSLFVLGTRNTEAFF. The CDR3, as DNA: TGTGCCAGCAGTTTGTTTGTGTTGGGGACAAGGAACACTGAAGCTTTCTTT. This rearrangement joins TRBV28 to TRBJ1-1; maybe TRBD1 (6 bases). The CDR3 has 17 residues. CDR1 is MDHEN, CDR2 SYDVKM, per germline. V was trimmed by 3 bases and J by 1 base, leaving 18 bases between them.

The rearrangement links TRBV9 to TRBJ2-5; D possibly corresponds to TRBD2 (7 bases). The germline V and J ends were trimmed by 3 bases and 5 bases, with 20 bases remaining between them. In germline, CDR1 is SGDLS, CDR2 YYNGEE. The CDR3 sequence is 16 residues long. The CDR3 loop is CASSGELAAQGETQYF. The CDR3 DNA follows: TGTGCCAGCAGCGGAGAGCTAGCGGCCCAGGGGGAGACCCAGTACTTC. Looking up the rest from reference TRBV9 and TRBJ2-5 gives the full variable domain: DSGVTQTPKHLITATGQRVTLRCSPRSGDLSVYWYQQSLDQGLQFLIQYYNGEERAKGNILERFSAQQFPDLHSELNLSSLELGDSALYFCASSGELAAQGETQYFGPGTRLLVL.

The chain combines TRBV9 with TRBJ2-1, with 15 bases identical to TRBD2. This CDR3 is built from 17 residues. J was trimmed by 6 bases and V by 0 bases; bases with no gene match: 4. CDR1 is SGDLS, CDR2 YYNGEE, per germline. The CDR3 here is CASSVGQGLAGGNEQFF. The DNA of the CDR3 is TGTGCCAGCAGCGTAGGGCAGGGACTAGCGGGAGGCAATGAGCAGTTCTTC.